This T cell receptor (beta chain) was recovered during a study of response to subunit inactivated influenza vaccine. This CDR3 is 15 amino acids long. The germline V and J ends were trimmed by 0 bases and 14 bases, with 19 bases remaining between them. CDR1 is MNHEY and CDR2 is SVGAGI in the germline V gene. TCRdb reprocessed the RT-PCR reads with MiXCR, giving one entry per CDR3 protein. The repertoire has around 600,000 distinct CDR3 sequences, over 9% of them found once; the top ten carry 9.5% to 11%. This sample also appeared in a second study, on T cells expressing NK-cell markers. According to that study: Template switching by 5'RACE with UMIs generated the TCR beta cDNA.

The source was PBMCs from blood, collected on the day of vaccination. This TCR came from a man in his forties or fifties who received an inactivated influenza vaccine. The V and J genes are TRBV6-5 and TRBJ1-4, with D uncertain. The CDR3 region is CASSYSGGEGARLFF. CDR3 nucleotide sequence: TGTGCCAGCAGTTACTCTGGCGGAGAAGGTGCGCGTCTGTTTTTT.